This T cell receptor beta chain was captured in a study of shared T cell receptors in the human thymus. This CDR3 has 15 residues. V shed 1 base and J shed 5 bases, with 12 bases lying between them. CDR1 is SGHAT and CDR2 is FQNNGV in the germline V gene. This clone has a single count. This table comes from immunoSEQ multiplex PCR, and its TCRdb copy is limited to in-frame clones, with some not included. The table has almost 550,000 clones, more than 75% seen once. The sample also formed part of further work on human thymus T cells. That work contributes: Having surgery to correct congenital heart defects, healthy Finnish infants acted as the donors. Thymus tissue was removed during corrective cardiac surgery. There appeared to be biased usage of V and J genes in thymic and blood repertoires.

The sequencing input was thymocytes. The rearrangement uses TRBV11-2 and TRBJ1-5; maybe TRBD1 (6 bases). The TCR was taken from a boy in the first two years of life with a congenital heart defect. CDR3 nucleotides: TGTGCCAGCAGCTTAGTTAACAGGGATGATCAGCCCCAGCATTTT. This sequence encodes CASSLVNRDDQPQHF.